The 16 T cell receptor beta chains presented below share a single source sample, sequenced in a study of glioma-infiltrating T cells after dendritic cell vaccination. Using immunoSEQ multiplex PCR, the repertoire was profiled, and TCRdb retains in-frame clones only, with some absent. The sample carries about 94,000 clones, 65% to 85% recorded once. Specified time point: after dendritic cell vaccination, including at tumor progression/relapse. Sequencing was performed on blood, taken after dendritic cell vaccination. The receptor set was obtained from a human donor with glioblastoma.

The J gene is TRBJ2-5, the V gene TRBV5-6; D is uncertain. Trimming took 0 bases from V and 1 from J, leaving 10 bases between them. CDR1 SGHDT and CDR2 YYEEEE come from the germline V gene. This CDR3 has 15 amino acids. The CDR3: CASSLGLTTQETQYF. The CDR3 DNA reads as TGTGCCAGCAGCTTGGGACTCACCACCCAAGAGACCCAGTACTTC.

V gene TRBV7-2 combines with J gene TRBJ2-5; TRBD2 matches 9 bases. Germline V lookup: CDR1 SGHTA, CDR2 FQGNSA. This CDR3 region has 15 residues. Trimming at V came to 1 base and at J to 5 bases, leaving 5 bases not matched to a gene. DNA for the CDR3: TGTGCCAGCAGCTTAGAGCTAGCGGGACGGGAGACCCAGTACTTC. It translates to CASSLELAGRETQYF.

The chain carries TRBV10-3 and TRBJ2-2; 8 nucleotides line up with TRBD1. Losses at the gene ends were 3 bases for V and 1 base for J; bases not matched to a gene: 10. Germline loops: CDR1 ENHRY, CDR2 SYGVKD. The CDR3 totals 18 residues. The chain's CDR3 is CAISDPRAGTGNTGELFF. The CDR3 DNA follows: TGTGCCATCAGTGACCCACGCGCCGGGACAGGGAACACCGGGGAGCTGTTTTTT.

The chain combines TRBV18 with TRBJ1-3; tentative D call: TRBD1 (5 bases). Germline V gene sequence: CDR1 KGHSH, CDR2 LQKENI. Trimming took off 3 bases at V and 0 bases at J, with 12 bases between the two ends. CDR3 length: 16 residues. CDR3 in amino acids: CASSPRIQGSGNTIYF. The CDR3 DNA sequence: TGTGCCAGCTCACCCAGGATCCAGGGCTCTGGAAACACCATATATTTT. The whole variable domain, remainder taken from reference TRBV18 and TRBJ1-3, is NAGVMQNPRHLVRRRGQEARLRCSPMKGHSHVYWYRQLPEEGLKFMVYLQKENIIDESGMPKERFSAEFPKEGPSILRIQQVVRGDSAAYFCASSPRIQGSGNTIYFGEGSWLTVV.

V is TRBV7-3 and J is TRBJ2-1; 7 bases match TRBD2. Germline assignment: CDR1 SGHTA and CDR2 FQGTGA. This CDR3 has 16 amino acids. J was trimmed by 1 base and V by 1 base; bases with no gene match: 4. CDR3 DNA: TGTGCCAGCAGCTTAAAGGGCGGGAGTTCCTACAATGAGCAGTTCTTC. This encodes CASSLKGGSSYNEQFF. Full variable domain (outside the CDR3, taken from reference TRBV7-3 and TRBJ2-1): GAGVSQTPSNKVTEKGKYVELRCDPISGHTALYWYRQSLGQGPEFLIYFQGTGAADDSGLPNDRFFAVRPEGSVSTLKIQRTERGDSAVYLCASSLKGGSSYNEQFFGPGTRLTVL.

The chain carries TRBV18 and TRBJ1-3; D may be TRBD1 (5 bases). Deletions cut 0 bases from V and 0 bases from J, with 9 bases between. Germline assignment: CDR1 KGHSH and CDR2 LQKENI. The CDR3 contains 16 residues. In nucleotides, the CDR3 is TGTGCCAGCTCACCACCAACAGGCAGCTCTGGAAACACCATATATTTT. Its translation: CASSPPTGSSGNTIYF.

A note on this clone: The identical CDR3 is also encoded by other nucleotide sequences in the sample. The chain couples TRBV5-1 to TRBJ2-1; TRBD2 matches 12 bases. J was trimmed by 7 bases and V by 0 bases; bases with no gene match: 2. The CDR3 extends over 15 amino acids. The germline V gene encodes CDR1 SGHRS and CDR2 YFSETQ. CDR3 protein: CASSLGLAGGNEQFF. The CDR3 bases are TGCGCCAGCAGCTTGGGGCTAGCGGGGGGGAATGAGCAGTTCTTC.

The rearrangement uses TRBV6-1 and TRBJ1-2; 10 bases fit TRBD1. The V and J ends lost 6 bases and 7 bases, in that order; junction bases with no gene match: 11. CDR1 MNHNS and CDR2 SASEGT come from the germline V gene. This CDR3 spans 15 amino acids. CDR3 nucleotides: TGTGCCAGCAGCCTCCTGACAGGGGGCAGGTCTGGCTACACCTTC. Amino acids: CASSLLTGGRSGYTF.

The rearrangement uses TRBV9 and TRBJ1-2; weak D call: TRBD1 (5 bases). This CDR3 region has 15 residues. Germline V gene data show CDR1 as SGDLS and CDR2 as YYNGEE. With 6 bases removed from V and 0 bases from J, the gap between germline ends came to 15 bases. For the CDR3, the DNA is TGTGCCAGCACCTCGGGGGGAAGCACTAACTATGGCTACACCTTC. It codes for CASTSGGSTNYGYTF.

The rearrangement links TRBV28 to TRBJ1-4; 7 bases line up with TRBD1. The germline V gene has CDR1 MDHEN and CDR2 SYDVKM. CDR3 length: 16 residues. V shed 5 bases, J shed 6 bases, and the junction held 12 bases outside the gene matches. CDR3 sequence (DNA): TGTGCCAGCAGTCCCCATCCGGGACAGTGGGATGAAAAACTGTTTTTT. This gives the protein CASSPHPGQWDEKLFF.

The genes are TRBV30 and TRBJ1-1; D is perhaps TRBD1 (5 bases). The germline gives CDR1 GTSNPN, CDR2 SVGIG (reference sequence). This CDR3 spans 14 amino acids. Deletions cut 0 bases from V and 1 base from J, with 9 bases between. In DNA form, the CDR3 reads TGTGCCTGGAGTGTAGACAGATGGAACACTGAAGCTTTCTTT. This codes for CAWSVDRWNTEAFF.

The chain uses TRBV25-1 and TRBJ1-1; D call uncertain. Germline V gene lookup returns CDR1 MGHDK and CDR2 SYGVNS. This CDR3 spans 16 amino acids. The V and J ends lost 1 base and 3 bases respectively, with 15 bases between them. The CDR3 loop reads CASSEFRGWEDTEAFF. The CDR3, as DNA: TGTGCCAGCAGTGAATTTCGGGGATGGGAGGACACTGAAGCTTTCTTT.

The rearrangement uses TRBV4-2 and TRBJ1-5; maybe TRBD1 (6 bases). The CDR3 totals 16 residues. V lost 6 bases and J lost 2, with 17 bases in between. From germline, CDR1 is LGHNA and CDR2 YNFKEQ. The CDR3: CASSHPGHWGNQPQHF. Written as DNA, the CDR3 is TGTGCCAGCAGTCATCCGGGACATTGGGGCAATCAGCCCCAGCATTTT.

The V and J genes are TRBV10-3 and TRBJ2-1; 14 bases fit TRBD2. CDR3 size: 17 residues. Trimming at V came to 5 bases and at J to 0 bases, leaving 3 bases not matched to a gene. Germline CDR1 and CDR2: ENHRY and SYGVKD. The CDR3 DNA is TGTGCCATCAGTAGGACTAGCGGGGGGAACTCCTACAATGAGCAGTTCTTC. Translation gives CAISRTSGGNSYNEQFF.

The rearrangement links TRBV28 to TRBJ1-1, with 10 bases aligning to TRBD1. Germline V CDR1 and CDR2: MDHEN, SYDVKM. J was trimmed by 5 bases and V by 3 bases; bases with no gene match: 3. There are 14 residues in the CDR3. Here the CDR3 DNA reads TGTGCCAGCAGTTTGGGACAGGGGAGGACTGAAGCTTTCTTT. Amino acid sequence: CASSLGQGRTEAFF. Full variable domain (missing parts from reference TRBV28 and TRBJ1-1): DVKVTQSSRYLVKRTGEKVFLECVQDMDHENMFWYRQDPGLGLRLIYFSYDVKMKEKGDIPEGYSVSREKKERFSLILESASTNQTSMYLCASSLGQGRTEAFFGQGTRLTVV.

V and J are TRBV18 and TRBJ2-7, with D possibly TRBD1 on 5 matching bases. V lost 1 base and J 2 bases, leaving 9 bases between the germline ends. This CDR3 is 14 amino acids long. Germline CDR1 and CDR2: KGHSH and LQKENI. The CDR3 sequence is CASSPQGLPYEQYF. CDR3 DNA: TGTGCCAGCTCACCACAGGGGTTACCCTACGAGCAGTACTTC.